This is a list of T cell receptor beta chains from one sample in a study of vaccination and CD4 T cells after COVID-19. TCRdb re-called the PCR reads with MiXCR, one entry per CDR3 protein. The sample contains some 12,000 distinct CDR3 sequences, around 29% of which appear only once. No antigens are known for them. Material for sequencing was CD4+ T cells from blood, cultured in vitro. The receptors come from a human donor in good health. Each CDR3 is given without its conserved first and last residue. The order of the fields is D gene, CDR3 length, V gene, J gene, CDR3 protein. The D gene is left open where the match is weak.

>-|10|TRBV19|TRBJ1-1
ASSKGGDEAF
>TRBD2|16|TRBV7-2|TRBJ2-7
ASSLMMPGLASSYEQY
>TRBD2|12|TRBV5-4|TRBJ2-2
ASSLERETGELF
>-|9|TRBV6-2/TRBV6-3|TRBJ2-3
ASRGVDTQY
>-|11|TRBV20-1|TRBJ1-2
SAPLGVNYGYT
>-|14|TRBV28|TRBJ2-7
ASSLVQGSGPYEQY
>-|13|TRBV19|TRBJ2-3
ASSPLRANTDTQY
>-|13|TRBV6-1|TRBJ1-5
ASRNRVGIDQPQH
>-|13|TRBV20-1|TRBJ2-1
SASFWLSSYNEQF
>TRBD2|13|TRBV11-3|TRBJ2-1
ASSFGGRALNEQF
>TRBD2|15|TRBV7-3|TRBJ2-7
ASSLKAAGAASYEQY
>-|12|TRBV15|TRBJ2-3
ATSRDWRPDTQY
>TRBD2|15|TRBV7-2|TRBJ2-1
ASSSWTSGRGYNEQF
>TRBD1|12|TRBV7-3|TRBJ2-3
ASSDRGRPDTQY
>TRBD2|12|TRBV15|TRBJ2-7
ATSTGLAKYEQY
>TRBD1|12|TRBV7-2|TRBJ1-5
AGSLDRGYQPQH
>-|11|TRBV6-1|TRBJ1-1
ASSGRENTEAF
>-|11|TRBV6-1|TRBJ2-7
ASMNIQGAEQY
>-|10|TRBV6-2/TRBV6-3|TRBJ2-7
ASSLNQHKQY
>TRBD1|14|TRBV20-1|TRBJ2-1
SARDTAGGMDNEQF
>TRBD1|12|TRBV20-1|TRBJ1-3
SAEIGGSGNTIY
>-|12|TRBV7-2|TRBJ2-1
ASSLIRRDNEQF
>TRBD1|18|TRBV7-3|TRBJ1-5
ASSLGSGQGVFLSNQPQH
>-|12|TRBV5-1|TRBJ1-5
ASREGGINQPQH
>-|16|TRBV6-5|TRBJ1-3
ASSYSRMAGVSGNTIY
>TRBD1|15|TRBV28|TRBJ2-3
ASSLPQGPVSTDTQY
>-|12|TRBV6-1|TRBJ2-3
ASRGPGRPDTQY
>-|13|TRBV20-1|TRBJ1-6
SARGQPLDNSPLH
>-|14|TRBV19|TRBJ2-5
ASSMGSGQVRETQY
>TRBD2|17|TRBV7-6|TRBJ2-5
ASSPSWGSGSLNQETQY
>-|12|TRBV2|TRBJ2-1
ASSERSQYNEQF
>-|15|TRBV27|TRBJ2-2
ASSSERARGGTGELF